The next 32 T cell receptor beta chains were all read from a single sample in a study of PD-1 blockade in mismatch repair-deficient tumors. TCRdb's copy holds only in-frame clones and misses some; the assay was immunoSEQ multiplex PCR. This table holds tens of thousands of clones, 78% found once. This sample comprised peripheral blood, obtained 4 weeks after starting pembrolizumab. The receptors originated from an adult with mismatch repair-deficient cancer.

This clone was counted a single time. The chain joins TRBV7-2 to TRBJ2-7; 7 nucleotides align to TRBD1. Germline CDR1 reads SGHTA; CDR2 reads FQGNSA. The CDR3 has 13 amino acids. V was clipped by 4 bases and J by 3 bases; unmatched bases: 3. The CDR3 loop reads CASSWGQIYEQYF. CDR3 bases: TGTGCCAGCAGCTGGGGACAGATCTACGAGCAGTACTTC.

V gene TRBV14 combines with J gene TRBJ1-2, with D possibly being TRBD1 (5 bases). CDR3 size: 13 residues. Trimming removed 4 bases from V and 4 bases from J, with 10 bases in between. Germline values: CDR1 SGHDN, CDR2 FVKESK. Here the CDR3 DNA reads TGTGCCAGCAGCCCCCGCCAGGGCTATGGCTACACCTTC. As protein: CASSPRQGYGYTF.

This clone was counted a few times. This chain joins TRBV27 and TRBJ1-1, with a weak D call TRBD1 (5 bases). Trimming removed 6 bases from V and 0 bases from J, with 17 bases in between. The CDR3 length is 16 residues. Germline CDR1 and CDR2: MNHEY and SMNVEV (reference sequence). As DNA, the CDR3 is TGTGCCAGCAGGTGGGGGGTTGGGAATATGAACACTGAAGCTTTCTTT. Translated: CASRWGVGNMNTEAFF.

The chain combines TRBV19 with TRBJ1-2; 9 positions agree with TRBD1. Trimming removed 5 bases from V and 3 bases from J; junction bases left unmatched: 7. The CDR3 runs 15 residues. CDR1 LNHDA and CDR2 SQIVND come from the germline V gene (reference sequence). CDR3 nucleotide sequence: TGTGCCAGTAGTGTACAGGGGGCTGGGGACTATGGCTACACCTTC. Translated: CASSVQGAGDYGYTF.

This rearrangement joins TRBV28 to TRBJ2-5; 11 bases align to TRBD2. CDR1 is MDHEN and CDR2 is SYDVKM in the germline V gene. The V and J ends lost 3 bases and 1 base, in that order; junction bases with no gene match: 4. CDR3 length: 16 amino acids. The CDR3 bases are TGTGCCAGCAGTTTGCCGGGACTAGCGGTCCAAGAGACCCAGTACTTC. Translating it yields CASSLPGLAVQETQYF.

The chain carries TRBV30 and TRBJ1-1, with D maybe TRBD1 (6 bases). Trimming cost V 3 bases and J 1 base, with 9 bases left between them. Germline assignment: CDR1 GTSNPN and CDR2 SVGIG (reference sequence). This CDR3 comprises 13 residues. CDR3 in DNA: TGTGCCTGGAGGGACAGCTCGAACACTGAAGCTTTCTTT. Its protein product is CAWRDSSNTEAFF. The variable domain in full, with the rest retrieved from reference TRBV30 and TRBJ1-1, is SQTIHQWPATLVQPVGSPLSLECTVEGTSNPNLYWYRQAAGRGLQLLFYSVGIGQISSEVPQNLSASRPQDRQFILSSKKLLLSDSGFYLCAWRDSSNTEAFFGQGTRLTVV.

The chain employs TRBV4-1 and TRBJ1-5; the D gene is possibly TRBD1 (6 bases). This CDR3 is 15 amino acids long. V lost 0 bases to trimming and J lost 6 bases, with 12 bases between them. CDR1 and CDR2 from the germline V gene are MGHRA and YSYEKL. The CDR3 here is CASSQEGGGTQPQHF. The CDR3, as DNA: TGCGCCAGCAGCCAAGAAGGGGGTGGGACTCAGCCCCAGCATTTT.

This chain joins TRBV10-3 and TRBJ2-2; D is unclear. Trimming left V 11 bases short and J 0 bases short, with 7 bases between. Germline CDR1 reads ENHRY; CDR2 reads SYGVKD. This CDR3 has 12 residues. CDR3 DNA: TGTGCCCATGGGACGAACACCGGGGAGCTGTTTTTT. Residues: CAHGTNTGELFF.

The V call is TRBV11-3, the J call TRBJ1-1; weak D call: TRBD1 (6 bases). The V end was cut by 0 bases, the J end by 4 bases, with 12 bases between. The germline CDR1 and CDR2 sequences are SGHNT and YENEEA. This CDR3 spans 15 amino acids. The CDR3 region has the DNA TGTGCCAGCAGCTTAGAAAGAGGGGGTGCCACTGAAGCTTTCTTT. The encoded protein is CASSLERGGATEAFF.

The chain recombines TRBV10-3 with TRBJ2-7; no clear D gene. The CDR3 covers 13 residues. The germline V and J ends were trimmed by 4 bases and 6 bases, with 13 bases remaining between them. CDR1 is ENHRY and CDR2 is SYGVKD in the germline V gene. The CDR3 spells CAISADPFSEQYF. The CDR3 coding sequence is TGTGCCATCAGTGCTGACCCTTTCTCCGAGCAGTACTTC.

This chain connects TRBV4-3 to TRBJ2-2, with D maybe TRBD2 (5 bases). Per the germline V gene, CDR1 is LGHNA and CDR2 is YSLEER. Trimming pared 1 base from V and 4 bases from J, leaving 16 bases between. The length of the CDR3 is 17 residues. For the CDR3, the DNA is TGCGCCAGCAGCCAAGGGCACGTAGCGTCGAGCACCGGGGAGCTGTTTTTT. This encodes CASSQGHVASSTGELFF.

The V gene is TRBV11-3, the J gene TRBJ1-2; D uncertain. V was cut by 0 bases and J by 4 bases, with 6 bases left in between. Germline V gene sequence: CDR1 SGHNT, CDR2 YENEEA. This CDR3 comprises 13 residues. Written as DNA, the CDR3 is TGTGCCAGCAGCTTAGATTCTATCTATGGCTACACCTTC. This gives the protein CASSLDSIYGYTF.

In this sample, this clone turned up a few times. V is TRBV28 and J is TRBJ2-7, with D maybe TRBD1 (6 bases). V dropped 5 bases and J dropped 4 bases, with 12 bases sitting between them. Germline V lookup: CDR1 MDHEN, CDR2 SYDVKM. This CDR3 comprises 13 residues. The DNA of the CDR3 is TGTGCCAGCAGTGTCGGGACACAATACGAGCAGTACTTC. This sequence encodes CASSVGTQYEQYF.

The chain joins TRBV13 to TRBJ2-1; no clear D. The CDR3 extends over 14 amino acids. CDR1 and CDR2 (germline): PRHDT, FYEKMQ (reference sequence). V lost 1 base and J 6 bases, leaving 10 bases between the germline ends. The CDR3 region has the DNA TGTGCCAGCAGCTTAGTAGCCAGGTCCAATGAGCAGTTCTTC. This sequence encodes CASSLVARSNEQFF.

The J gene is TRBJ2-7, the V gene TRBV5-6, with 10 bases matching TRBD1. This CDR3 is 15 amino acids long. V lost 3 bases and J lost 7; bases outside the gene matches: 10. Germline CDR1 SGHDT, CDR2 YYEEEE. The CDR3 reads CASSYTGTGAVEQYF. CDR3 DNA sequence: TGTGCCAGCAGCTATACCGGGACAGGGGCGGTGGAGCAGTACTTC.

The chain uses TRBV2 and TRBJ1-1; a weak D match, TRBD1 (5 bases). From germline, CDR1 is SNHLY and CDR2 FYNNEI. The CDR3 is 15 amino acids. Trimming removed 3 bases from V and 0 bases from J, with 11 bases in between. The CDR3 loop is CASSEGRNMNTEAFF. The CDR3 bases are TGTGCCAGCAGTGAGGGGCGTAACATGAACACTGAAGCTTTCTTT.

This clone was picked up one time. This sequence joins TRBV10-3 and TRBJ2-1; TRBD1 is a possible D gene (5 bases). CDR3 length: 14 residues. V was cut by 10 bases and J by 5 bases, with 18 bases left in between. Germline V gene sequence: CDR1 ENHRY, CDR2 SYGVKD. DNA for the CDR3: TGTGCCACCGAAAGGGGCGGCCTCCACAATGAGCAGTTCTTC. As protein: CATERGGLHNEQFF.

This clone was found a few times. The chain joins TRBV5-6 to TRBJ2-2; the D gene could be TRBD1 or TRBD2 (6 bases each). This CDR3 contains 14 residues. V dropped 0 bases and J dropped 9 bases, with 12 bases sitting between them. CDR1 SGHDT and CDR2 YYEEEE come from the germline V gene. The CDR3 sequence: CASSLDGGHRELFF. The CDR3 DNA reads TGTGCCAGCAGCTTGGATGGGGGGCACAGGGAGCTGTTTTTT.

The genes are TRBV7-3 and TRBJ2-2; possibly TRBD2 for D (5 bases). Trimming left V 6 bases short and J 3 bases short, with 17 bases between. This CDR3 is 16 amino acids long. Germline loops: CDR1 SGHTA, CDR2 FQGTGA. CDR3 coding DNA: TGTGCCAGCAGTCCCCGGGGAGCGGAATACACCGGGGAGCTGTTTTTT. This gives the protein CASSPRGAEYTGELFF.

The chain recombines TRBV5-1 with TRBJ1-4; 9 nucleotides agree with TRBD1. The CDR3 runs 19 residues. Germline V gene lookup returns CDR1 SGHRS and CDR2 YFSETQ. Trimming at V came to 4 bases and at J to 5 bases, leaving 18 bases not matched to a gene. This chain's CDR3 is CASSEGTGGAGVVNEKLFF. The CDR3 DNA is TGCGCCAGCAGCGAAGGTACAGGGGGCGCGGGTGTGGTGAATGAAAAACTGTTTTTT.

The V and J genes are TRBV30 and TRBJ1-2; a weak D match, TRBD1 (5 bases). Germline assignment: CDR1 GTSNPN and CDR2 SVGIG (reference sequence). V gave up 4 bases and J gave up 4 bases, with 16 bases separating them. The CDR3 runs 14 residues. The CDR3 coding sequence is TGTGCCTGGACGCCGGGACCCTCACTCTATGGCTACACCTTC. As protein: CAWTPGPSLYGYTF.

This clone appeared a single time. The V gene is TRBV4-1, the J gene TRBJ2-7, with TRBD2 as a possible D gene (5 bases). Looked up from germline, CDR1 is MGHRA and CDR2 is YSYEKL. This CDR3 has 16 residues. V was shortened by 1 base and J by 7 bases, with 20 bases between the two germline ends. The CDR3 bases are TGCGCCAGCAGCCAAGCTCGAGGGAGAAGGGATGGGGAGCAGTACTTC. This codes for CASSQARGRRDGEQYF.

For the CDR3, the DNA is TGTGCCAGCAGCTTCGGTACAGGGCTTACCTCCGAGCAGTACTTC. Residues: CASSFGTGLTSEQYF. V gene TRBV5-6 combines with J gene TRBJ2-7; maybe TRBD1 (6 bases). V shed 2 bases and J shed 6 bases, with 18 bases lying between them. Germline CDR1 and CDR2: SGHDT and YYEEEE. The CDR3 is 15 residues long.

This clone was counted a single time. The chain employs TRBV1 and TRBJ1-5. TRBV1 is an annotated pseudogene. The CDR3 consists of 13 residues. CDR3 nucleotide sequence: TGCACCAGCAGCCAACCTGCGGGACTACCCCAGCATTTT. Its translation: CTSSQPAGLPQHF.

This clone appeared once. The V gene is TRBV6-6, the J gene TRBJ2-7, with TRBD2 identical over 11 bases. The CDR3 extends over 15 amino acids. The junction had 2 bases not matched to a gene; V was cut back by 0 bases and J by 4 bases. Per the germline V gene, CDR1 is MNHNY and CDR2 is SVGAGI (reference sequence). The CDR3 spells CASSYSGLAAYEQYF. In nucleotides, the CDR3 is TGTGCCAGCAGTTACTCGGGACTAGCGGCTTACGAGCAGTACTTC.

The V and J genes are TRBV10-3 and TRBJ2-7; D is possibly TRBD2 (5 bases). Germline CDR1 ENHRY, CDR2 SYGVKD. V dropped 0 bases and J dropped 3 bases, with 6 bases sitting between them. This CDR3 region has 13 residues. CDR3 protein: CAISESRDYEQYF. In DNA form, the CDR3 reads TGTGCCATCAGTGAGTCGAGGGACTACGAGCAGTACTTC.

The chain employs TRBV5-4 and TRBJ2-2; perhaps TRBD2 as D (6 bases). V was pared by 5 bases and J by 5 bases, with 13 bases between. Germline lookup yields CDR1 SGHNT and CDR2 YYREEE (reference sequence). CDR3 length: 14 amino acids. The CDR3 DNA reads TGTGCCAGCAGTAGGCGGGAAGGGACCGGGGAGCTGTTTTTT. It yields the protein CASSRREGTGELFF. Using reference TRBV5-4 and TRBJ2-2 for the parts outside the CDR3, the full variable domain is ETGVTQSPTHLIKTRGQQVTLRCSSQSGHNTVSWYQQALGQGPQFIFQYYREEENGRGNFPPRFSGLQFPNYSSELNVNALELDDSALYLCASSRREGTGELFFGEGSRLTVL.

The rearrangement joins TRBV7-3 to TRBJ2-1; TRBD2 matches 8 bases. V was pared by 3 bases and J by 10 bases, with 11 bases of the junction left unmatched. This CDR3 has 15 amino acids. Germline values: CDR1 SGHTA, CDR2 FQGTGA. The CDR3: CASSLRQAGAGEQFF. In DNA, the CDR3 is TGTGCCAGCAGCTTGCGGCAAGCGGGAGCGGGAGAGCAGTTCTTC.

A note on this clone: The sample holds other DNA sequences that translate to the same CDR3. This rearrangement joins TRBV5-6 to TRBJ1-3; D is undetermined. CDR3 length: 14 residues. Germline CDR1 SGHDT, CDR2 YYEEEE. Deletions cut 0 bases from V and 4 bases from J, with 8 bases between. The CDR3 reads CASSLGTQGNTIYF. CDR3 coding DNA: TGTGCCAGCAGCTTGGGGACCCAAGGAAACACCATATATTTT.

The table lists this clone with a count of one. This rearrangement joins TRBV11-1 to TRBJ2-1; no firm D call. With 1 base removed from V and 6 bases from J, the gap between germline ends came to 4 bases. Germline lookup yields CDR1 SGHAT and CDR2 FQDESV (reference sequence). CDR3 length: 12 amino acids. The CDR3 sequence: CASSLVPNEQFF. The CDR3 coding sequence is TGTGCCAGCAGCTTAGTGCCCAATGAGCAGTTCTTC.

This clone was seen more than once but under ten times. The J gene is TRBJ2-2, the V gene TRBV14; D remains ambiguous. V was trimmed by 5 bases and J by 6 bases, leaving 13 bases between them. CDR3 length: 14 amino acids. CDR1 is SGHDN, CDR2 FVKESK, per germline. The DNA for the CDR3 is TGTGCCAGCAGCTCTCGAGAGTTCTCCGGGGAGCTGTTTTTT. Amino acid sequence: CASSSREFSGELFF.

The gene calls are TRBV19 and TRBJ2-1; 11 bases line up with TRBD2. Per germline, CDR1 LNHDA and CDR2 SQIVND (reference sequence). This CDR3 has 16 amino acids. The V segment lost 5 bases and the J segment 9 bases; nucleotides outside the gene matches: 12. The CDR3 bases are TGTGCCAGTAGTTCACTGGGTAGCGGGAGGGTTAGTGAGCAGTTCTTC. Protein sequence: CASSSLGSGRVSEQFF.